This entry features one TCR beta chain sequence. Its antigen is currently unknown. One end of the junction is discordant with germline, which a read error may explain. This CDR3 contains 12 residues. MiXCR, run by TCRdb on the 5' RACE reads, gives a single entry per CDR3 protein. The sample records under 350,000 distinct CDR3 sequences, roughly 16% being singletons. The sample comes from a study of T-cell memory formation after mild COVID-19. Study results and caveats: The study found contracting CD4+ clones mainly in CM and EM and contracting CD8+ clones in EMRA. Some clones that responded turned up in pre-infection memory, which suggests that cross-reactive memory joined in.

The J gene is TRBJ1-5, the V gene TRBV12-3 or TRBV12-4; D remains unclear. The specimen was PBMCs or a T cell subset sorted from them (not recorded which). The TCR comes from a man aged 18-30 years who had mild COVID-19 (a few samples of this study predate the infection). Cell type and time point are not known. This CDR3 reads CASSFSDQPQHF. The DNA for the CDR3 is TGTGCCAGCAGTTTTAGCGATCAGCCCCAGCATTTT.